The T cell receptor beta chain under discussion was sequenced for a study of cytomegalovirus exposure and HLA in healthy donors. V gave up 4 bases and J gave up 4 bases, with 8 bases separating them. Germline CDR1 SGHDT, CDR2 YYEEEE. The CDR3 covers 13 residues. The PCR was carried out with 60 Vbeta primers and 13 Jbeta primers. Clones were sequenced by immunoSEQ multiplex PCR, and TCRdb holds only the in-frame ones, with some missing. The repertoire holds under 200,000 clones, with around 80% as singletons. The TCR comes from a woman between 50 and 59 years old in good health and CMV-seropositive. The V gene is TRBV5-6, the J gene TRBJ1-4, with D maybe TRBD1 (5 bases). Material for sequencing was PBMCs. DNA of the CDR3: TGTGCCAGCAGCCCCCAGGGTAATGAAAAACTGTTTTTT. Residues: CASSPQGNEKLFF.